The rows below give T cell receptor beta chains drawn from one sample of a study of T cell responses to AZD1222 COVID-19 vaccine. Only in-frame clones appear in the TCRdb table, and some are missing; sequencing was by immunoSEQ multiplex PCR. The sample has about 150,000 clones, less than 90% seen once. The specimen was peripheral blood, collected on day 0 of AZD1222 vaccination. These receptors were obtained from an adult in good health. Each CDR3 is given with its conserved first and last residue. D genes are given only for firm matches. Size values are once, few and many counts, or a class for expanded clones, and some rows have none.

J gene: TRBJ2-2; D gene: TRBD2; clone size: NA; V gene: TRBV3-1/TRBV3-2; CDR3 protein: CASSHSRAGVRTGELFF; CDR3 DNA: TGTGCCAGCAGCCACTCCAGAGCGGGGGTCAGAACCGGGGAGCTGTTTTTT
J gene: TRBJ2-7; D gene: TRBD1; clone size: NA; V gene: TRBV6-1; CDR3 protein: CASSDGGTGYEQYF; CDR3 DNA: TGTGCCAGCAGTGATGGAGGGACAGGCTACGAGCAGTACTTC
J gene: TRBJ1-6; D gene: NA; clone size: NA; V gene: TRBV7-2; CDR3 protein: CASSLAQGSYNSPLHF; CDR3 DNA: TGTGCCAGCAGCTTAGCCCAGGGCTCCTATAATTCACCCCTCCACTTT
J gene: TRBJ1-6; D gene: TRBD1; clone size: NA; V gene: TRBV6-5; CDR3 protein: CASSTDRGNSPLHF; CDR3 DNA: TGTGCCAGCAGTACCGACAGGGGTAATTCACCCCTCCACTTT
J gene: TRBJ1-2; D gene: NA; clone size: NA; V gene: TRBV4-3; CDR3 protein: CASSQAGGYGYTF; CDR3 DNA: TGCGCCAGCAGCCAAGCCGGGGGCTATGGCTACACCTTC
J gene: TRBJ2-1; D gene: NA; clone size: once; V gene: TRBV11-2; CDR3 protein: CASSLWSSSYNEQFF; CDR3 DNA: TGTGCCAGCAGCTTATGGTCGAGCTCCTACAATGAGCAGTTCTTC
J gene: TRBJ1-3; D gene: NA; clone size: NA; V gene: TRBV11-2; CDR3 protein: CASSIRQSSGNTIYF; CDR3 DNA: TGTGCCAGCAGCATACGACAGAGCTCTGGAAACACCATATATTTT
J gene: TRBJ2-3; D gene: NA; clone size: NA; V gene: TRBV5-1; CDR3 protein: CASSLEAPSGTDTQYF; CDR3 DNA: TGCGCCAGCAGCTTAGAAGCCCCCAGCGGGACAGATACGCAGTATTTT
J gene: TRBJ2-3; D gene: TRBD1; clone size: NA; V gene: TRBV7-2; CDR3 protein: CASSFLGGVTDTQYF; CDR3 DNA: TGTGCCAGCAGCTTCCTAGGGGGCGTGACAGATACGCAGTATTTT
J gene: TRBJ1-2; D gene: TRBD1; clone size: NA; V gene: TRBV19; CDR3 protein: CASSVTPGQGVYGYTF; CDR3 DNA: TGTGCCAGTAGTGTTACCCCGGGACAGGGCGTCTATGGCTACACCTTC
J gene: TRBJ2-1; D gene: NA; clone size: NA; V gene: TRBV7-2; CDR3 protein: CASSFNSYNEQFF; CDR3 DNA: TGTGCCAGCAGCTTTAACAGCTACAATGAGCAGTTCTTC
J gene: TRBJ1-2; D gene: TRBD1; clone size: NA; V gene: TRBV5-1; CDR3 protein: CASSLENPGQDYGYTF; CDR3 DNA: TGCGCCAGCAGCTTGGAAAACCCGGGACAGGACTATGGCTACACCTTC
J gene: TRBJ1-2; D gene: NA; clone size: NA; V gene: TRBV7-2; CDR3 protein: CASSLLGLGGYTF; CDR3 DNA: TGTGCCAGCAGCTTATTGGGGCTAGGGGGCTACACCTTC
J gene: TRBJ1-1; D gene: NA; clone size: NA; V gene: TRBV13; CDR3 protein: CASSSTSHRASGTEAFF; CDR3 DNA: TGTGCCAGCAGCTCGACTAGTCACAGGGCCTCGGGCACTGAAGCTTTCTTT
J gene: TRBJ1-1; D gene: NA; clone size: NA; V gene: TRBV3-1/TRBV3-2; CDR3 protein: CASSLGEGAFF; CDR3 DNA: TGTGCCAGCAGCCTCGGAGAAGGAGCTTTCTTT
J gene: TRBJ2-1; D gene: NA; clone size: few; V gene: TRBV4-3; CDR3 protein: CASSSSARSYNEQFF; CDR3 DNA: TGCGCCAGCAGCTCAAGCGCCCGCTCCTACAATGAGCAGTTCTTC
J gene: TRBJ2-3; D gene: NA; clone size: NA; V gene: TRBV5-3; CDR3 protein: CARSIRGRFFTDTQYF; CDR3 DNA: TGTGCCAGAAGCATTCGGGGCCGATTTTTCACAGATACGCAGTATTTT
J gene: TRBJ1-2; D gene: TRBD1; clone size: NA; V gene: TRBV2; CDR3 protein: CASSVGTAYGYTF; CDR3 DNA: TGTGCCAGCAGTGTCGGGACAGCCTATGGCTACACCTTC
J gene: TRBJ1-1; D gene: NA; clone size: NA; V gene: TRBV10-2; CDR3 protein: CASSEGLGEAFF; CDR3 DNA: TGCGCCAGCAGTGAGGGTTTAGGGGAAGCTTTCTTT
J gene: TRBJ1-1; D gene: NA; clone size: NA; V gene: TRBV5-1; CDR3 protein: CASSFFGGAEAFF; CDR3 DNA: TGCGCCAGCAGCTTCTTCGGAGGGGCGGAAGCTTTCTTT
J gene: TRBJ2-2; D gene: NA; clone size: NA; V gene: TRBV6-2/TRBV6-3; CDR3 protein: CASSPNVGDRGFGELFF; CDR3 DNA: TGTGCCAGCAGTCCCAACGTGGGTGACCGGGGTTTCGGGGAGCTGTTTTTT
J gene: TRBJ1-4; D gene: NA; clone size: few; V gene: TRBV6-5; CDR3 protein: CASARGATNEKLFF; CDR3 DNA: TGTGCCAGCGCCCGGGGGGCAACTAATGAAAAACTGTTTTTT
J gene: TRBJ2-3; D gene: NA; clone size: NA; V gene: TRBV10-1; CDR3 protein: CASSESPGSTDTQYF; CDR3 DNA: TGCGCCAGCAGTGAGTCGCCAGGCAGCACAGATACGCAGTATTTT
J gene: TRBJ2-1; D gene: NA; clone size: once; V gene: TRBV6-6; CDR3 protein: CASRTGTDDNEQFF; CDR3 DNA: TGTGCCAGCAGAACCGGGACTGACGACAATGAGCAGTTCTTC
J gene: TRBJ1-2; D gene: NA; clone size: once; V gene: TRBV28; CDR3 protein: CAVYSWTENYGYTF; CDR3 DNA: TGTGCCGTCTACTCCTGGACGGAAAACTATGGCTACACCTTC
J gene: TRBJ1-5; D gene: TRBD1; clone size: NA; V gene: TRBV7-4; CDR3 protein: CASSARTGISNQPQHF; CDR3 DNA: TGTGCCAGCAGCGCCAGGACAGGCATTAGCAATCAGCCCCAGCATTTT
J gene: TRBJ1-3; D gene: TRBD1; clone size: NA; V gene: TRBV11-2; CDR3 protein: CASSSRDRDDTIYF; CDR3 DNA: TGTGCCAGCAGCTCCCGGGACAGGGACGACACCATATATTTT